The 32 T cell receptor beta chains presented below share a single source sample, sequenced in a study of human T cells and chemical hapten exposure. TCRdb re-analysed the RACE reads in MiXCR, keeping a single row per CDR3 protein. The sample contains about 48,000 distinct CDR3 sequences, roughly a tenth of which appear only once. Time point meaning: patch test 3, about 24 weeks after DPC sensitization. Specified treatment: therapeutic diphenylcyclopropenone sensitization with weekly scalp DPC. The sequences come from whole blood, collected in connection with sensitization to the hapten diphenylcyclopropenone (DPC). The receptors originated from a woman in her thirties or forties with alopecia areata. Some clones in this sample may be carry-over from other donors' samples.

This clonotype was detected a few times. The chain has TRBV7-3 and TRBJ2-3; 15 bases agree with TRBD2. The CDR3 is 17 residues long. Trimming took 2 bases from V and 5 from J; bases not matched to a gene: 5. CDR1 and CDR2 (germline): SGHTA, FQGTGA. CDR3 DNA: TGTGCCAGCAGCTTAGGACTAGCGGGGGGGCCGGAAGATACGCAGTATTTT. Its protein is CASSLGLAGGPEDTQYF. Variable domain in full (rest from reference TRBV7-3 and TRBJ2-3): GAGVSQTPSNKVTEKGKYVELRCDPISGHTALYWYRQSLGQGPEFLIYFQGTGAADDSGLPNDRFFAVRPEGSVSTLKIQRTERGDSAVYLCASSLGLAGGPEDTQYFGPGTRLTVL.

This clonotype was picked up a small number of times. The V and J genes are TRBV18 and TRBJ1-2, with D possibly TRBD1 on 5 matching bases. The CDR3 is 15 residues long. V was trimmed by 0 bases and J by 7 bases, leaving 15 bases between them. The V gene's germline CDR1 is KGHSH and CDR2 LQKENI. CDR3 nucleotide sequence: TGTGCCAGCTCACCACCGGGCGCAGTGAGGGGTGGCTACACCTTC. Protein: CASSPPGAVRGGYTF.

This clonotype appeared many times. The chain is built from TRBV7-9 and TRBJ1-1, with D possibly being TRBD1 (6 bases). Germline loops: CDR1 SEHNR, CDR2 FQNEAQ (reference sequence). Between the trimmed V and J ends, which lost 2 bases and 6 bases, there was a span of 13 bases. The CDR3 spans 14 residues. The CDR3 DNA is TGTGCCAGCAGCTTATTGTCAGGGGCGGCTGAAGCTTTCTTT. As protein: CASSLLSGAAEAFF.

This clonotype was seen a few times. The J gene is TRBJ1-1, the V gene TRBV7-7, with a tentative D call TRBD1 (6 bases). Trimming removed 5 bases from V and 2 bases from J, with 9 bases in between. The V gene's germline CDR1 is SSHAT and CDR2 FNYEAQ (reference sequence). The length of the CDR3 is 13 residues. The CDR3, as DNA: TGTGCCAGCAGCCGGACAGTCAACACTGAAGCTTTCTTT. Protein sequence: CASSRTVNTEAFF.

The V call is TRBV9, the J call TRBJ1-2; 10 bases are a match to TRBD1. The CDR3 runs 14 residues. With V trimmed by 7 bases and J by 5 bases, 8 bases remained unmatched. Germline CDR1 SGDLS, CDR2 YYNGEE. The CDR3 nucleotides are TGTGCCAGCGCCAGCCGGGACAGGGGATATGGCTACACCTTC. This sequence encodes CASASRDRGYGYTF.

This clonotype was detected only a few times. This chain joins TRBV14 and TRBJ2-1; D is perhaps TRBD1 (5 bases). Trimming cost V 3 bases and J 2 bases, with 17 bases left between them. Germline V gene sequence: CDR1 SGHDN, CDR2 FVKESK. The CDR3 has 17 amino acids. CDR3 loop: CASSQDKSLGTYNEQFF. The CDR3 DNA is TGTGCCAGCAGCCAGGACAAATCCCTAGGCACCTACAATGAGCAGTTCTTC.

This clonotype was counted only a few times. The CDR3 DNA sequence: TGTGCCAGCAGCCCAAAGGCGGGGGGGCGTCTTGAGCAGTTCTTC. Its protein product is CASSPKAGGRLEQFF. The J gene is TRBJ2-1, the V gene TRBV5-4; 9 positions agree with TRBD2. The CDR3 is 15 amino acids. The V and J ends lost 4 bases and 9 bases, in that order; junction bases with no gene match: 11. Germline V gene sequence: CDR1 SGHNT, CDR2 YYREEE (reference sequence).

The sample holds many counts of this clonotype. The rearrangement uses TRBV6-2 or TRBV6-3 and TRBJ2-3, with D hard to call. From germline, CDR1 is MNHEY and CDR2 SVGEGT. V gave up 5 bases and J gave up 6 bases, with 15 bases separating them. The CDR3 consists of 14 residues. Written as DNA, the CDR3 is TGTGCCAGCAGTCGAACGAGAGTCTTGGATACGCAGTATTTT. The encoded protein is CASSRTRVLDTQYF.

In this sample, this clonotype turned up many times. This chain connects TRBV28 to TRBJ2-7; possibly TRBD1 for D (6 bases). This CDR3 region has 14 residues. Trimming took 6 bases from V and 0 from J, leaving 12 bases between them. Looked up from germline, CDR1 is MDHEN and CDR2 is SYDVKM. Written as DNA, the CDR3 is TGTGCCAGCAGGGGCAGGGGATCCTCCTACGAGCAGTACTTC. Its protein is CASRGRGSSYEQYF.

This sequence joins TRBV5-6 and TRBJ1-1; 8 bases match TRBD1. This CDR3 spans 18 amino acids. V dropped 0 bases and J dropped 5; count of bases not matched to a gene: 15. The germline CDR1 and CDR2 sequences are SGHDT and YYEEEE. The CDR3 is CASSLDWDRRGSRTEAFF. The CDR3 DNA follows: TGTGCCAGCAGCTTGGATTGGGACAGGAGAGGTTCTAGGACTGAAGCTTTCTTT. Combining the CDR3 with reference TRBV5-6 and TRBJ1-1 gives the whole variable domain DAGVTQSPTHLIKTRGQQVTLRCSPKSGHDTVSWYQQALGQGPQFIFQYYEEEERQRGNFPDRFSGHQFPNYSSELNVNALLLGDSALYLCASSLDWDRRGSRTEAFFGQGTRLTVV.

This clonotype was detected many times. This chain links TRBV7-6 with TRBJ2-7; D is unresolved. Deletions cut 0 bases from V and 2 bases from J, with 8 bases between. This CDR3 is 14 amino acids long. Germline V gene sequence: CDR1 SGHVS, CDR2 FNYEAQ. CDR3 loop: CASSLAHNTYEQYF. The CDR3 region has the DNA TGTGCCAGCAGCTTAGCCCATAACACCTACGAGCAGTACTTC.

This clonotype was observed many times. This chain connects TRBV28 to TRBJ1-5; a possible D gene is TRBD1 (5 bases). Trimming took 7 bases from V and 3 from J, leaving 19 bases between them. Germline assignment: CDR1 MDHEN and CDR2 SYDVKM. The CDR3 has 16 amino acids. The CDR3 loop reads CASTLDSTATNQPQHF. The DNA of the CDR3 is TGTGCCAGCACCCTCGACAGCACCGCCACCAATCAGCCCCAGCATTTT.

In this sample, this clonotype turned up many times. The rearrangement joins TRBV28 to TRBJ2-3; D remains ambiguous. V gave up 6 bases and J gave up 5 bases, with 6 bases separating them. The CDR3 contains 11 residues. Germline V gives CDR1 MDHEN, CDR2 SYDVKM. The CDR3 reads CASSPLDTQYF. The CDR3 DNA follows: TGTGCCAGCAGCCCACTAGATACGCAGTATTTT.

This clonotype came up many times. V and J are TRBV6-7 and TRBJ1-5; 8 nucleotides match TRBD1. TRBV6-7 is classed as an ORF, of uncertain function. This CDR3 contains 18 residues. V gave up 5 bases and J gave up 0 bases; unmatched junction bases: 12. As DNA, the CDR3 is TGTGCCAGCAGTCGGACAGGGAGGTTGCTTTATAGCAATCAGCCCCAGCATTTT. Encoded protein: CASSRTGRLLYSNQPQHF.

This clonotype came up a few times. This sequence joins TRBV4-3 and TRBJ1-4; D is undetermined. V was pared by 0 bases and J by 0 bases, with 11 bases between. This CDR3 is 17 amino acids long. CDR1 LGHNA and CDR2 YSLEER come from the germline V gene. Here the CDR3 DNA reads TGCGCCAGCAGCCAAGATGGCGACCGTCCAACTAATGAAAAACTGTTTTTT. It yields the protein CASSQDGDRPTNEKLFF.

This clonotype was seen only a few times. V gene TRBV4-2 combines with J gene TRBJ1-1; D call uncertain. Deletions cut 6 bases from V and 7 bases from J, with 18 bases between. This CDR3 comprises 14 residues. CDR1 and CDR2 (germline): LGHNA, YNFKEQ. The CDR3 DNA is TGTGCCAGCAGTCTTCGGCCGGGGTACGGTGAAGCTTTCTTT. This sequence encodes CASSLRPGYGEAFF.

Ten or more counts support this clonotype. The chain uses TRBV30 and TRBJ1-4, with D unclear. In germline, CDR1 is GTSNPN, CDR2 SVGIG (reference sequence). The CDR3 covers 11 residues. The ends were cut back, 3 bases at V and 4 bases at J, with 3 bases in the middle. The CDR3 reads CAWRFNEKLFF. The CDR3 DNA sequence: TGTGCCTGGAGATTTAATGAAAAACTGTTTTTT.

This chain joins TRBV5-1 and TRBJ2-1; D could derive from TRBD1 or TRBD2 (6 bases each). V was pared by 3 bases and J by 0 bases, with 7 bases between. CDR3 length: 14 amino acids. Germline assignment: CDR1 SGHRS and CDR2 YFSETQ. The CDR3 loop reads CASSSGASYNEQFF. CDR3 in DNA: TGCGCCAGCAGCTCGGGGGCCTCCTACAATGAGCAGTTCTTC.

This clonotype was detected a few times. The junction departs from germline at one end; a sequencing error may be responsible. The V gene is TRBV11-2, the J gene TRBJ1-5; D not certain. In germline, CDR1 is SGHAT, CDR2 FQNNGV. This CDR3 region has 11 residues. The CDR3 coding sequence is TGTGCCACCAGCGGGTCTCAGCCCCAGCATTTT. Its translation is CATSGSQPQHF.

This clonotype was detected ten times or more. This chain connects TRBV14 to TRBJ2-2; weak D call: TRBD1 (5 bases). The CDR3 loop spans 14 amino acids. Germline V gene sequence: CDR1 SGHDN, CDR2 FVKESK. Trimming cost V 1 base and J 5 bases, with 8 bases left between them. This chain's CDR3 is CASSQVRDTGELFF. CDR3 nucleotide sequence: TGTGCCAGCAGCCAAGTCAGGGATACCGGGGAGCTGTTTTTT.

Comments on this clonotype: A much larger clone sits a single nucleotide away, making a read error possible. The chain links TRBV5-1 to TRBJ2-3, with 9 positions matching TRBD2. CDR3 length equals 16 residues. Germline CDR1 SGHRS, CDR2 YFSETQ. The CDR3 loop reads CVSSLGLATSTDTQYF. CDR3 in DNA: TGCGTCAGCAGCTTGGGACTAGCAACTAGCACAGATACGCAGTATTTT.

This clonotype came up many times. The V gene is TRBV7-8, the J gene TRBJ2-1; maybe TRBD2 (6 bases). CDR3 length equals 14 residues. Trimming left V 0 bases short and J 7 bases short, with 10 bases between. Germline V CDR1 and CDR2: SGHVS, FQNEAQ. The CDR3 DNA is TGTGCCAGCAGCTTAGCGCTGGGGGGAAATGAGCAGTTCTTC. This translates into CASSLALGGNEQFF. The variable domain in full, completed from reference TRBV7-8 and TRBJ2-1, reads GAGVSQSPRYKVAKRGQDVALRCDPISGHVSLFWYQQALGQGPEFLTYFQNEAQLDKSGLPSDRFFAERPEGSVSTLKIQRTQQEDSAVYLCASSLALGGNEQFFGPGTRLTVL.

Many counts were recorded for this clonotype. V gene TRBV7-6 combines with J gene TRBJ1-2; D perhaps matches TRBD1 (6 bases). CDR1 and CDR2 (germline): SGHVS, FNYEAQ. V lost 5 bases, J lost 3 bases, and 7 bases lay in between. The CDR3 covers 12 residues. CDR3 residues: CASSPGDYGYTF. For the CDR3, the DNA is TGTGCCAGCAGCCCAGGGGACTATGGCTACACCTTC.

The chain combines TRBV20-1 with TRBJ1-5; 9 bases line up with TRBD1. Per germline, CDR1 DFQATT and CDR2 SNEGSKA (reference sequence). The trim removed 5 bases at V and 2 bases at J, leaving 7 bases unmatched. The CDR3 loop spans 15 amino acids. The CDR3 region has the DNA TGCAGTGCTGGGACAGGGTTGCGTGGCAATCAGCCCCAGCATTTT. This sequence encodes CSAGTGLRGNQPQHF.

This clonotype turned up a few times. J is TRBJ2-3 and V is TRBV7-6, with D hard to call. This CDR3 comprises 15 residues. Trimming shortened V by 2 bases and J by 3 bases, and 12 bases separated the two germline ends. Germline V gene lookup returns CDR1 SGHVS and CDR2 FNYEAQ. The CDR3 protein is CASSLSQTLTDTQYF. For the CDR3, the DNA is TGTGCCAGCAGCTTAAGCCAGACGCTTACAGATACGCAGTATTTT.

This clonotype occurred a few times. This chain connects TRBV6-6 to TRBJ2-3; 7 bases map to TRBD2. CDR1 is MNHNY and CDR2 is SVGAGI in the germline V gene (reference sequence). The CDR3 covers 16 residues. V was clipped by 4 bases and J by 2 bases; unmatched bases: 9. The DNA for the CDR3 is TGTGCCAGCAGTTTCCCCCTGGGGGGGGACACAGATACGCAGTATTTT. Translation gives CASSFPLGGDTDTQYF.

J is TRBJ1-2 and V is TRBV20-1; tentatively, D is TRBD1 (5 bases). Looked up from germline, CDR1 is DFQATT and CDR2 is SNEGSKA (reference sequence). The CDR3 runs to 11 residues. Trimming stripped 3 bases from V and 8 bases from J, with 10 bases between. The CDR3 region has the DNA TGCAGTGCTAGTTCAGGGTACGGCTACACCTTC. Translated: CSASSGYGYTF.

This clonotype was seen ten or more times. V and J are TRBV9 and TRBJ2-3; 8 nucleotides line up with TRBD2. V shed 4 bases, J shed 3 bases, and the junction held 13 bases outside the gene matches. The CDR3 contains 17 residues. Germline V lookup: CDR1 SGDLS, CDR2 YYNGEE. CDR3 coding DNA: TGTGCCAGCAGCCCCTCGAGGGCCGGGGGGGCGACAGATACGCAGTATTTT. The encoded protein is CASSPSRAGGATDTQYF.

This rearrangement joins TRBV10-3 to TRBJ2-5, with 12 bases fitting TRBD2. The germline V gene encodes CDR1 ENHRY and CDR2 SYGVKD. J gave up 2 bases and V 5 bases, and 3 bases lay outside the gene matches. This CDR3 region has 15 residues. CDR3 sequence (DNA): TGTGCCATCAGTCGGACTAGCGGGGAACAAGAGACCCAGTACTTC. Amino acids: CAISRTSGEQETQYF.

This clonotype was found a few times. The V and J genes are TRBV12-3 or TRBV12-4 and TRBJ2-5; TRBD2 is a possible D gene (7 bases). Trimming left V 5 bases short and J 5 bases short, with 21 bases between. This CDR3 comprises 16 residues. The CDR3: CASSTAVAGARETQYF. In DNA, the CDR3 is TGTGCCAGCAGTACCGCTGTGGCGGGGGCCCGGGAGACCCAGTACTTC.

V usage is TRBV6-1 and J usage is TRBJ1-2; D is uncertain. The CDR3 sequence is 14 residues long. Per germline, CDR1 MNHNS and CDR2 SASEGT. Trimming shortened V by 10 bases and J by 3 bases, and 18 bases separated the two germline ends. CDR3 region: CATHSRGDDYGYTF. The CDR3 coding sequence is TGTGCCACGCATTCGAGAGGTGACGACTATGGCTACACCTTC.

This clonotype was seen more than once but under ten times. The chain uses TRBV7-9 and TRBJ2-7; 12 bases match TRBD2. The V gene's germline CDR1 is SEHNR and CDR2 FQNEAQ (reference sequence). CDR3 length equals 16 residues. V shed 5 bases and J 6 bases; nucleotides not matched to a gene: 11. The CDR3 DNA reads TGTGCCAGCAGCGTACTGACTAGCGGGGGTCCAGGCGAGCAGTACTTC. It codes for CASSVLTSGGPGEQYF.